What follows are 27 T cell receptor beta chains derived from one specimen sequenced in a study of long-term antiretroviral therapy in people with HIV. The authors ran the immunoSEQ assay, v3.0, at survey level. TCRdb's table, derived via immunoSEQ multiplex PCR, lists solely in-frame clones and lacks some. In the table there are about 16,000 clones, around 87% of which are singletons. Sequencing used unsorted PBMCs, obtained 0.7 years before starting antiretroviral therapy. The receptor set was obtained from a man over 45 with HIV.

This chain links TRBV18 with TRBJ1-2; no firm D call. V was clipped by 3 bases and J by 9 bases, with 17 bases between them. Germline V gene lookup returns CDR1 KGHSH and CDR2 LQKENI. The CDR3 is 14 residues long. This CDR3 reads CASSPGVEANRYTF. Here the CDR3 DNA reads TGTGCCAGCTCACCCGGTGTTGAGGCAAATCGCTACACCTTC.

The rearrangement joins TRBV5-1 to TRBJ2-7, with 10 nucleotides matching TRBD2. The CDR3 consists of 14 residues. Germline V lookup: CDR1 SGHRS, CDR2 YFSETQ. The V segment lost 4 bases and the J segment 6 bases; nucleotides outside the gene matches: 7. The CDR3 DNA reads TGCGCCAGCAGCACCGGGGGACTAGCGCCCGAGCAGTACTTC. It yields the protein CASSTGGLAPEQYF.

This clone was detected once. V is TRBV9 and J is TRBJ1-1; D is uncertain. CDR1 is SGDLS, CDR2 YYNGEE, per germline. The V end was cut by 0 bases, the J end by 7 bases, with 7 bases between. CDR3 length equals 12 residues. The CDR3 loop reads CASSVAWGEAFF. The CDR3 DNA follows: TGTGCCAGCAGCGTAGCTTGGGGTGAAGCTTTCTTT.

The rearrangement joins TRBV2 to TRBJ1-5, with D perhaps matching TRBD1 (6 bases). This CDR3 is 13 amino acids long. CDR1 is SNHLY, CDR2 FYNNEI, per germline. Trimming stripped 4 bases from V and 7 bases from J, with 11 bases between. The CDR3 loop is CASSARGRQPQHF. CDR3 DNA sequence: TGTGCCAGCAGTGCCAGGGGTCGGCAGCCCCAGCATTTT.

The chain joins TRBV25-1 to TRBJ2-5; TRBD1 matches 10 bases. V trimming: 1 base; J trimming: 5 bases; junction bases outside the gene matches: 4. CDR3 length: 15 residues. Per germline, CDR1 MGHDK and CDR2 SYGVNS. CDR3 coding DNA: TGTGCCAGCAGTGAATTGGGGACAGGGGAGGAGACCCAGTACTTC. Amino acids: CASSELGTGEETQYF.

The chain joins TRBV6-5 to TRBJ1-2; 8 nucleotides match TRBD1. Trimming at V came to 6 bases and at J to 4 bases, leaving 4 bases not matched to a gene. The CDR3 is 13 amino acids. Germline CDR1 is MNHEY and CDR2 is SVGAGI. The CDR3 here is CASRPTGAYGYTF. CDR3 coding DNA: TGTGCCAGCAGACCGACAGGGGCCTATGGCTACACCTTC.

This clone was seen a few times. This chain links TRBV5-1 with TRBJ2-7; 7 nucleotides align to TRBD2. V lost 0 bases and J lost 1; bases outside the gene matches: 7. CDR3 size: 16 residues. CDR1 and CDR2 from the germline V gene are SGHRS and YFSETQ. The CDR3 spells CASSLVALAASYEQYF. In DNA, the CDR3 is TGCGCCAGCAGCTTGGTGGCTCTAGCGGCTTCCTACGAGCAGTACTTC.

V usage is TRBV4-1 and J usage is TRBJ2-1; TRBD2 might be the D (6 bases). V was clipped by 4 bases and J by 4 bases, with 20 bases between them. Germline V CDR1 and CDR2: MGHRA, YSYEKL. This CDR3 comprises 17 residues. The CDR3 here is CASSRVALATEYNEQFF. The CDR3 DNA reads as TGCGCCAGCAGCCGAGTGGCACTAGCTACCGAATACAATGAGCAGTTCTTC.

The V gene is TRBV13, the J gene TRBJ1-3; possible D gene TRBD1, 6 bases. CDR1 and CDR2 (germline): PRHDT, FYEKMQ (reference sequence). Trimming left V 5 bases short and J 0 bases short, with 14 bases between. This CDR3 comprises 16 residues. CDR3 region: CASSRDSTGSGNTIYF. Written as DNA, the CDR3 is TGTGCCAGCAGCCGGGATTCGACAGGCTCTGGAAACACCATATATTTT.

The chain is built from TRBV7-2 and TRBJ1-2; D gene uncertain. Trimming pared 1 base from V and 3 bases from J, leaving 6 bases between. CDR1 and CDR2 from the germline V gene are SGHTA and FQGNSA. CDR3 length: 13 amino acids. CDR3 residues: CASSLDSYYGYTF. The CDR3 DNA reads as TGTGCCAGCAGCTTAGACAGCTACTATGGCTACACCTTC. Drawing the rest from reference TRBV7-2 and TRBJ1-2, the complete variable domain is GAGVSQSPSNKVTEKGKDVELRCDPISGHTALYWYRQSLGQGLEFLIYFQGNSAPDKSGLPSDRFSAERTGGSVSTLTIQRTQQEDSAVYLCASSLDSYYGYTFGSGTRLTVV.

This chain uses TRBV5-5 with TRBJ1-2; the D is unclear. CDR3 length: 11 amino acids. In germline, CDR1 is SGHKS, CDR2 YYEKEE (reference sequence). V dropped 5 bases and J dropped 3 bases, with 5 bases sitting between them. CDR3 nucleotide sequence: TGTGCCAGCAGTCAGGACTATGGCTACACCTTC. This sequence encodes CASSQDYGYTF.

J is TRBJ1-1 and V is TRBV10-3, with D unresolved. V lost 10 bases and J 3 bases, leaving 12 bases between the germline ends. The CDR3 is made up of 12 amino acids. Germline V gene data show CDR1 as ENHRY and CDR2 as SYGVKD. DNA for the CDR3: TGTGCCACCAGAGATGGGTACACTGAAGCTTTCTTT. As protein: CATRDGYTEAFF.

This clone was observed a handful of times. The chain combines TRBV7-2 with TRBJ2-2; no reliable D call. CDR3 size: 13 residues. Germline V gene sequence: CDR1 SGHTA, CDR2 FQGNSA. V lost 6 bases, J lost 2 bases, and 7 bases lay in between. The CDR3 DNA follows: TGTGCCAGCAGTAGGTTCAACACCGGGGAGCTGTTTTTT. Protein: CASSRFNTGELFF. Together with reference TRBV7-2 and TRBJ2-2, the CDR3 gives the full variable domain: GAGVSQSPSNKVTEKGKDVELRCDPISGHTALYWYRQSLGQGLEFLIYFQGNSAPDKSGLPSDRFSAERTGGSVSTLTIQRTQQEDSAVYLCASSRFNTGELFFGEGSRLTVL.

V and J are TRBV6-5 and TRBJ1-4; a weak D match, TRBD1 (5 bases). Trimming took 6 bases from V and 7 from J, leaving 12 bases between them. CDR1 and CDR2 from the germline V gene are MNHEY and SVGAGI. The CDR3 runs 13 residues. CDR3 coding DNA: TGTGCCAGCAGCACGAGACAGTCTGAAAAACTGTTTTTT. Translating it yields CASSTRQSEKLFF.

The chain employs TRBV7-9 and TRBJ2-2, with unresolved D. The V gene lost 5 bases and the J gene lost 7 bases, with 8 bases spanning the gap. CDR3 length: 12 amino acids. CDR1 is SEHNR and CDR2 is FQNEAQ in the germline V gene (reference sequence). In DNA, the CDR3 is TGTGCCAGCAGCCCTTTAATCGGGGAGCTGTTTTTT. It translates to CASSPLIGELFF. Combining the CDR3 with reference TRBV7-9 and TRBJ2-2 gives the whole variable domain DTGVSQNPRHKITKRGQNVTFRCDPISEHNRLYWYRQTLGQGPEFLTYFQNEAQLEKSRLLSDRFSAERPKGSFSTLEIQRTEQGDSAMYLCASSPLIGELFFGEGSRLTVL.

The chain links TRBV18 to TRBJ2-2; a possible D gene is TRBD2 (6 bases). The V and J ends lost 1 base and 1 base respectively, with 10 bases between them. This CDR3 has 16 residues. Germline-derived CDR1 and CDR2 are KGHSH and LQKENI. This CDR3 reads CASSPQGRENTGELFF. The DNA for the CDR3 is TGTGCCAGCTCACCACAGGGGCGGGAGAACACCGGGGAGCTGTTTTTT.

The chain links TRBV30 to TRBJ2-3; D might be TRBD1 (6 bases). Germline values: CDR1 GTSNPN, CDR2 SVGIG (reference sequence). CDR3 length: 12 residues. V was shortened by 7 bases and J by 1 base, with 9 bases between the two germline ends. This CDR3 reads CASRQGTDTQYF. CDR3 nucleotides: TGTGCCTCCCGACAGGGCACAGATACGCAGTATTTT.

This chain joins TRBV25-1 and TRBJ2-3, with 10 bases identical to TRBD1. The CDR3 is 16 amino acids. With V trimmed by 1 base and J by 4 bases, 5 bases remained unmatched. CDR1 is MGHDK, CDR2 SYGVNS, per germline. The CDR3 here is CASSELVTGGADTQYF. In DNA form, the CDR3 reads TGTGCCAGCAGTGAATTGGTGACAGGGGGCGCAGATACGCAGTATTTT.

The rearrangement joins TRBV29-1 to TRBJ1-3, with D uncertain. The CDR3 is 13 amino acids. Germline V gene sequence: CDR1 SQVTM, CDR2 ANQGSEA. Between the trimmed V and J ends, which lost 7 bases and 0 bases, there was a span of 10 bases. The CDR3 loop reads CSAVVNSGNTIYF. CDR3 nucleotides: TGCAGCGCTGTAGTCAACTCTGGAAACACCATATATTTT.

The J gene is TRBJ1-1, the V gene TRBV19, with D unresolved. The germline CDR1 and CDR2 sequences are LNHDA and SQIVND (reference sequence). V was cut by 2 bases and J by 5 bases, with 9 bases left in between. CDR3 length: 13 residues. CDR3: CASSITGSTEAFF. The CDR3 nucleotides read TGTGCCAGTAGTATAACCGGCTCTACTGAAGCTTTCTTT.

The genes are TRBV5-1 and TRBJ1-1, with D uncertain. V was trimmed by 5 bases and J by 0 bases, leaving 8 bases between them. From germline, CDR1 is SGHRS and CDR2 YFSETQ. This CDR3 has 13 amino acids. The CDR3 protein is CASSRGMNTEAFF. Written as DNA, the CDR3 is TGCGCCAGCAGTCGGGGTATGAACACTGAAGCTTTCTTT.

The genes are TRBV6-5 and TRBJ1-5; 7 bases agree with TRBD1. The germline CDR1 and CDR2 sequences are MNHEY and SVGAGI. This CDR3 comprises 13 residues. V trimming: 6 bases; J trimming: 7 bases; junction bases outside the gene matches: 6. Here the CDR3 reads CASSRTGFQPQHF. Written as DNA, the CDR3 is TGTGCCAGCAGCCGGACAGGCTTCCAGCCCCAGCATTTT.

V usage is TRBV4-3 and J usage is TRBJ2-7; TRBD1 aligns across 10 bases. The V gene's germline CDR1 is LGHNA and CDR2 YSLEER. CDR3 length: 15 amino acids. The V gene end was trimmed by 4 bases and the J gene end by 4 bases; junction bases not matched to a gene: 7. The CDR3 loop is CASSPTGTGEYEQYF. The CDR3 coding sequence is TGCGCCAGCAGCCCTACCGGGACAGGGGAATACGAGCAGTACTTC.

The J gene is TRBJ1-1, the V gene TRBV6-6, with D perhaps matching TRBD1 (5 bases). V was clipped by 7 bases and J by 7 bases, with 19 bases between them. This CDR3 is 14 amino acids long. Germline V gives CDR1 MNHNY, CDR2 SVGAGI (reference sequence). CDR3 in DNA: TGTGCCAGCACTAACTCCGACAGACACTATGAAGCTTTCTTT. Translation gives CASTNSDRHYEAFF.

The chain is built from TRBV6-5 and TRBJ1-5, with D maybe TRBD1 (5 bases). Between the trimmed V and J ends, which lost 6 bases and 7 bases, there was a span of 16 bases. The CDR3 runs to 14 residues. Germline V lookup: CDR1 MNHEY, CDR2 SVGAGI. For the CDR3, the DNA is TGTGCCAGCAGCGCGGCGGGACGGAGGCAGCCCCAGCATTTT. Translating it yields CASSAAGRRQPQHF.

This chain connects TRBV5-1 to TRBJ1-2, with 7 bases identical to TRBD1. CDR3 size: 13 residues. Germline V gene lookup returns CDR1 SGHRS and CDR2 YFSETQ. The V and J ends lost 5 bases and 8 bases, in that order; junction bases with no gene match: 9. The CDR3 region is CASSYGQDAGYTF. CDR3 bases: TGCGCCAGCAGTTACGGACAGGACGCCGGCTACACCTTC.

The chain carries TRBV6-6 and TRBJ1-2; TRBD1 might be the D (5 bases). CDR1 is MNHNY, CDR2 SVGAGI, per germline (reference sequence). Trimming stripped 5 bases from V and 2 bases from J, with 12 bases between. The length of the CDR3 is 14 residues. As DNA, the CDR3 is TGTGCCAGCAGTCCCCGAGGGACCAACTATGGCTACACCTTC. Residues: CASSPRGTNYGYTF.